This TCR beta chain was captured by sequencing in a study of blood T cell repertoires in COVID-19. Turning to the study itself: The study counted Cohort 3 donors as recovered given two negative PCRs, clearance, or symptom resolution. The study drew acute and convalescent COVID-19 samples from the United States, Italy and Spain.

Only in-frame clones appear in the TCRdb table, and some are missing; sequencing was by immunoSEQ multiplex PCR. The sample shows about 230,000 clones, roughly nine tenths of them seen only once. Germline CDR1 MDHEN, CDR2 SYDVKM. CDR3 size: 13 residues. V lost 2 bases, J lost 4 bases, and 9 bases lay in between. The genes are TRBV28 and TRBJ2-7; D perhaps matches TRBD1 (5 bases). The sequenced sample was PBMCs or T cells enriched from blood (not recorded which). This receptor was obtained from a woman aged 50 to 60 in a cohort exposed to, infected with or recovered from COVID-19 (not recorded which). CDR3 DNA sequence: TGTGCCAGCAGTTTAGGACACAGATACGAGCAGTACTTC. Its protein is CASSLGHRYEQYF. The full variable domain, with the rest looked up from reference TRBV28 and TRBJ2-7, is DVKVTQSSRYLVKRTGEKVFLECVQDMDHENMFWYRQDPGLGLRLIYFSYDVKMKEKGDIPEGYSVSREKKERFSLILESASTNQTSMYLCASSLGHRYEQYFGPGTRLTVT.